The 18 T cell receptor beta chains given below trace back to one sample, sequenced in a study of T cells after yellow fever vaccination. TCRdb reanalysed the 5' RACE reads using MiXCR and keeps one entry per CDR3 protein. The table includes 620,000 or so distinct CDR3 sequences, about a sixth detected once. The starting material was PBMCs, obtained 5 to 6 days after the first yellow fever vaccination. The receptor set was obtained from a man aged 18 to 35 who received the YFV17D yellow fever vaccine.

This clonotype was recorded only once. This sequence joins TRBV10-3 and TRBJ2-2, with TRBD1 as a possible D gene (6 bases). Trimming left V 10 bases short and J 4 bases short, with 10 bases between. Germline V gene sequence: CDR1 ENHRY, CDR2 SYGVKD. The CDR3 is 12 residues long. CDR3 amino acids: CATTGSTGELFF. In DNA form, the CDR3 reads TGTGCCACCACAGGGTCCACCGGGGAGCTGTTTTTT.

In its sample, this clonotype was seen many times. The gene calls are TRBV7-7 and TRBJ2-1; 13 bases match TRBD2. The junction had 5 bases not matched to a gene; V was cut back by 5 bases and J by 7 bases. Germline V gene data show CDR1 as SSHAT and CDR2 as FNYEAQ (reference sequence). The CDR3 totals 15 residues. CDR3 DNA sequence: TGTGCCAGCAGCCGAGGGACTAGCGGGGAGAATGAGCAGTTCTTC. It specifies CASSRGTSGENEQFF.

The V and J genes are TRBV6-2 or TRBV6-3 and TRBJ2-3; 12 nucleotides match TRBD2. This CDR3 contains 16 residues. Germline lookup yields CDR1 MNHEY and CDR2 SVGEGT. With V trimmed by 2 bases and J by 4 bases, 4 bases remained unmatched. The CDR3, as DNA: TGTGCCAGCAGTTACGCGCTAGCGGGGGGGGCAGATACGCAGTATTTT. Its translation is CASSYALAGGADTQYF.

This clonotype occurred many times. The rearrangement uses TRBV10-3 and TRBJ2-7; 10 nucleotides align to TRBD1. In germline, CDR1 is ENHRY, CDR2 SYGVKD. This CDR3 is built from 14 residues. Trimming removed 6 bases from V and 4 bases from J; junction bases left unmatched: 6. The CDR3 DNA reads as TGTGCCATCAGGGTTTCGGGACAGGGGTACGAGCAGTACTTC. Translation gives CAIRVSGQGYEQYF.

The rearrangement uses TRBV7-9 and TRBJ1-5; D is ambiguous. This CDR3 is 13 amino acids long. Germline V lookup: CDR1 SEHNR, CDR2 FQNEAQ (reference sequence). V was pared by 4 bases and J by 5 bases, with 9 bases between. The CDR3 DNA reads TGTGCCAGCAGCTCCTTCTCTGATCAGCCCCAGCATTTT. Translating it yields CASSSFSDQPQHF. The entire variable domain, with the rest obtained from reference TRBV7-9 and TRBJ1-5, is as follows: DTGVSQNPRHKITKRGQNVTFRCDPISEHNRLYWYRQTLGQGPEFLTYFQNEAQLEKSRLLSDRFSAERPKGSFSTLEIQRTEQGDSAMYLCASSSFSDQPQHFGDGTRLSIL.

The CDR3 bases are TGCGCCAGCAGCTTGGGCTTTGATGGCTACACCTTC. Translated, it gives CASSLGFDGYTF. This chain joins TRBV5-1 and TRBJ1-2; no firm D call. V lost 0 bases and J 6 bases, leaving 6 bases between the germline ends. The CDR3 extends over 12 amino acids. The germline gives CDR1 SGHRS, CDR2 YFSETQ. The variable domain in full, completed from reference TRBV5-1 and TRBJ1-2, reads KAGVTQTPRYLIKTRGQQVTLSCSPISGHRSVSWYQQTPGQGLQFLFEYFSETQRNKGNFPGRFSGRQFSNSRSEMNVSTLELGDSALYLCASSLGFDGYTFGSGTRLTVV.

This clonotype was detected many times. V usage is TRBV10-3 and J usage is TRBJ2-5; 10 nucleotides match TRBD2. The CDR3 is 14 residues long. Germline CDR1 ENHRY, CDR2 SYGVKD. J was trimmed by 3 bases and V by 6 bases; bases with no gene match: 4. This chain's CDR3 is CAISEGLAEETQYF. Written as DNA, the CDR3 is TGTGCCATCAGCGAAGGACTAGCGGAAGAGACCCAGTACTTC.

Points on this clonotype: A much larger clone lies a single base off, so this may be a read error. This chain uses TRBV20-1 with TRBJ1-5; 8 bases are a match to TRBD1. V lost 4 bases, J lost 1 base, and 9 bases stayed unmatched. This CDR3 comprises 16 residues. Germline V CDR1 and CDR2: DFQATT, SNEGSKA (reference sequence). CDR3 loop: CSAIVRGRGSNQPQHF. For the CDR3, the DNA is TGCAGTGCTATAGTCAGGGGGCGCGGCAGCAATCAGCCCCAGCATTTT.

The rearrangement uses TRBV27 and TRBJ2-1; 12 bases line up with TRBD2. Germline CDR1 and CDR2: MNHEY and SMNVEV (reference sequence). V dropped 2 bases and J dropped 3; count of bases not matched to a gene: 8. CDR3 size: 18 residues. This CDR3 reads CASSLLLAGGGGYNEQFF. The CDR3 DNA reads as TGTGCCAGCAGTTTACTACTAGCGGGGGGAGGGGGCTACAATGAGCAGTTCTTC.

The chain has TRBV10-3 and TRBJ2-5; D perhaps matches TRBD1 (5 bases). Germline V lookup: CDR1 ENHRY, CDR2 SYGVKD. V gave up 3 bases and J gave up 2 bases, with 7 bases separating them. The CDR3 length is 13 residues. CDR3 bases: TGTGCCATCAGTGACAGGGATCAAGAGACCCAGTACTTC. As protein: CAISDRDQETQYF.

This clonotype appeared a few times. The chain employs TRBV20-1 and TRBJ1-3; TRBD1 might be the D (5 bases). This CDR3 spans 15 amino acids. The germline V gene encodes CDR1 DFQATT and CDR2 SNEGSKA (reference sequence). V lost 6 bases to trimming and J lost 1 base, with 16 bases between them. CDR3: CSAPAGGSSGNTIYF. The CDR3, as DNA: TGCAGTGCCCCCGCGGGGGGGAGTTCTGGAAACACCATATATTTT.

The rearrangement uses TRBV14 and TRBJ2-3; 12 bases fit TRBD2. The CDR3 sequence is 17 residues long. Trimming cost V 4 bases and J 3 bases; bases outside gene matches: 8. Looked up from germline, CDR1 is SGHDN and CDR2 is FVKESK. Here the CDR3 reads CASSLRLAGASTDTQYF. The CDR3, as DNA: TGTGCCAGCAGCCTACGACTAGCGGGGGCCTCAACAGATACGCAGTATTTT. The full variable domain, completed using reference TRBV14 and TRBJ2-3, is EAGVTQFPSHSVIEKGQTVTLRCDPISGHDNLYWYRRVMGKEIKFLLHFVKESKQDESGMPNNRFLAERTGGTYSTLKVQPAELEDSGVYFCASSLRLAGASTDTQYFGPGTRLTVL.

This clonotype was counted many times. The J gene is TRBJ1-2, the V gene TRBV7-2; the match to TRBD1 covers 9 bases. This CDR3 is built from 14 residues. The V segment lost 4 bases and the J segment 4 bases; nucleotides outside the gene matches: 4. Germline loops: CDR1 SGHTA, CDR2 FQGNSA. CDR3 sequence (DNA): TGTGCCAGCAGCTCTAAGACAGGGGGCTATGGCTACACCTTC. Protein: CASSSKTGGYGYTF.

Only a few counts were recorded for this clonotype. This chain links TRBV10-3 with TRBJ2-7; TRBD1 matches at 7 bases. The CDR3 contains 14 residues. V was pared by 10 bases and J by 6 bases, with 15 bases of the junction left unmatched. CDR1 and CDR2 (germline): ENHRY, SYGVKD. Here the CDR3 DNA reads TGTGCCACAATAGACAGGGTGGGAAACTTCGAGCAGTACTTC. Translation gives CATIDRVGNFEQYF.

In its sample, this clonotype was seen a few times. The rearrangement uses TRBV29-1 and TRBJ1-1; 8 nucleotides agree with TRBD1. Trimming at V came to 5 bases and at J to 4 bases, leaving 0 bases not matched to a gene. The CDR3 runs 11 residues. CDR1 and CDR2 from the germline V gene are SQVTM and ANQGSEA. The chain's CDR3 is CSVTGGTEAFF. CDR3 in DNA: TGCAGCGTTACAGGGGGCACTGAAGCTTTCTTT.

The chain links TRBV20-1 to TRBJ2-5; TRBD2 matches at 12 bases. The CDR3 is 14 amino acids. CDR1 and CDR2 from the germline V gene are DFQATT and SNEGSKA (reference sequence). V gave up 5 bases and J gave up 7 bases; unmatched junction bases: 8. The CDR3 sequence: CSAASGGAEGTQYF. DNA for the CDR3: TGCAGTGCTGCTAGCGGGGGGGCCGAAGGGACCCAGTACTTC.

The sample holds a few counts of this clonotype. The chain uses TRBV5-1 and TRBJ2-3; 12 nucleotides align to TRBD2. There are 15 residues in the CDR3. Trimming removed 6 bases from V and 4 bases from J; junction bases left unmatched: 6. Germline assignment: CDR1 SGHRS and CDR2 YFSETQ. DNA of the CDR3: TGCGCCAGCACCCTAGCGGGGGGGCCCCCAGATACGCAGTATTTT. It codes for CASTLAGGPPDTQYF.

This chain links TRBV4-1 with TRBJ1-2; 7 nucleotides line up with TRBD1. The J segment lost 3 bases and the V segment lost 5 bases, leaving 9 bases of the junction unmatched. The CDR3 length is 15 residues. Germline lookup yields CDR1 MGHRA and CDR2 YSYEKL. The CDR3 bases are TGCGCCAGCAGCTTAAACAGGGGCGCACACTATGGCTACACCTTC. Translating gives CASSLNRGAHYGYTF.